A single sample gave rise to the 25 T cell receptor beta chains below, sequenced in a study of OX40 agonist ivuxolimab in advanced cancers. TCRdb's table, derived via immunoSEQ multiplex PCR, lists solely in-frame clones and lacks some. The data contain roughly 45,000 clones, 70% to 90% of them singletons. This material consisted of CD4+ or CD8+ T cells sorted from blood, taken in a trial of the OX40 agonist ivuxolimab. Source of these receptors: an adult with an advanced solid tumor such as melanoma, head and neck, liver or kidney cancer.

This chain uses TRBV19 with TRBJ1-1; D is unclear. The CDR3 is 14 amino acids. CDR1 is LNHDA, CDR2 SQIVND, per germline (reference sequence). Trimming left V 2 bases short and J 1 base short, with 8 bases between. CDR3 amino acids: CASSIRQTNTEAFF. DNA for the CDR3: TGTGCCAGTAGTATACGGCAGACGAACACTGAAGCTTTCTTT.

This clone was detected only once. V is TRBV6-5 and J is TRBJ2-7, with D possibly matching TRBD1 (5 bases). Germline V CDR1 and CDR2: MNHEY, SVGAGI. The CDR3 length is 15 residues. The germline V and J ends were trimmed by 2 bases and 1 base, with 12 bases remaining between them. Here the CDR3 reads CASSYQSQGSYEQYF. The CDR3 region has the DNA TGTGCCAGCAGTTACCAATCTCAGGGTTCCTACGAGCAGTACTTC.

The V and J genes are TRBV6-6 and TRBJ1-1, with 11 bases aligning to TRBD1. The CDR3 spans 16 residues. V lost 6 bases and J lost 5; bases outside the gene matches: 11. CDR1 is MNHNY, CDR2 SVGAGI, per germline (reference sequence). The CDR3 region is CASRPDTGTGGTEAFF. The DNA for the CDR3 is TGTGCCAGCAGACCAGATACCGGGACAGGGGGGACTGAAGCTTTCTTT.

CDR3: CSVAASWFTGELFF. In DNA form, the CDR3 reads TGCAGCGTTGCCGCTAGCTGGTTCACCGGGGAGCTGTTTTTT. This chain uses TRBV29-1 with TRBJ2-2; a possible D gene is TRBD2 (5 bases). Per germline, CDR1 SQVTM and CDR2 ANQGSEA. This CDR3 region has 14 residues. The germline V and J ends were trimmed by 4 bases and 4 bases, with 13 bases remaining between them.

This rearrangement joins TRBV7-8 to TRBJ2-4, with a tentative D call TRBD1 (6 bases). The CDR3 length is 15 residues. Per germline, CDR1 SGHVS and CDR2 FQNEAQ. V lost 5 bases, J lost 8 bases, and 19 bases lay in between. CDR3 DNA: TGTGCCAGCAGCGCCAATAGGGGGTTCGTATACATTCAGTACTTC. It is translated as CASSANRGFVYIQYF.

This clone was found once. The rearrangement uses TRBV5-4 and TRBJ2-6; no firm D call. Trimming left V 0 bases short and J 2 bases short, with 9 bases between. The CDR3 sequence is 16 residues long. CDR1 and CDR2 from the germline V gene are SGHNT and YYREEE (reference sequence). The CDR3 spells CASSLVERAGANVLTF. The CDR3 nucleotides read TGTGCCAGCAGCTTGGTAGAAAGAGCTGGGGCCAACGTCCTGACTTTC.

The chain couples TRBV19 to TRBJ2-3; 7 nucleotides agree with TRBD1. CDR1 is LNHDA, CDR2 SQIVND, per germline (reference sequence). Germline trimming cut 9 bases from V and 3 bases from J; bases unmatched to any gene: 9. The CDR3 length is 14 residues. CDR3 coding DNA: TGTGCCAGCAGAAGACAGGGCGAGACAGATACGCAGTATTTT. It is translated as CASRRQGETDTQYF.

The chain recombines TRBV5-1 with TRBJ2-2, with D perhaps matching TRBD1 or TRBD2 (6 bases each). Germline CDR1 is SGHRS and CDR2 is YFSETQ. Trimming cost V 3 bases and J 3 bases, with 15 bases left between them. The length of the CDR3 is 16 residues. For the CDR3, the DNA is TGCGCCAGCAGCTCAGCACCGGGGGCAGACACCGGGGAGCTGTTTTTT. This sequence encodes CASSSAPGADTGELFF.

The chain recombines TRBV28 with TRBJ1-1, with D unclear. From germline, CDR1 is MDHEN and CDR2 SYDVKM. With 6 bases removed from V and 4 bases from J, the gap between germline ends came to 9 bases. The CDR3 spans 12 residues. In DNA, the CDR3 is TGTGCCAGCAGATCAAGATCCACTGAAGCTTTCTTT. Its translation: CASRSRSTEAFF.

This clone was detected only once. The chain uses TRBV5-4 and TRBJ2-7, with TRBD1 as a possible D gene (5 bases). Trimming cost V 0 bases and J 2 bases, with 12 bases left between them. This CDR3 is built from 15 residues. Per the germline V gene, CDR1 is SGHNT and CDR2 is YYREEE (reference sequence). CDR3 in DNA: TGTGCCAGCAGCTTGGGGCAGGGCCCTACCTACGAGCAGTACTTC. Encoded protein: CASSLGQGPTYEQYF.

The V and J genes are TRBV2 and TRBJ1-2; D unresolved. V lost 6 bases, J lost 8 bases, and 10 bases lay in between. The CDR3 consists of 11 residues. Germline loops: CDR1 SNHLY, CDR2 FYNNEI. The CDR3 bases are TGTGCCAGCAGGCCCCTCAGGGGCTACACCTTC. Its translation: CASRPLRGYTF.

The CDR3 bases are TGTGCCTGGAGTGTAGAGGGACAGGCAAATGAAAAACTGTTTTTT. This gives the protein CAWSVEGQANEKLFF. This chain joins TRBV30 and TRBJ1-4; TRBD1 agrees at 8 bases. Germline V lookup: CDR1 GTSNPN, CDR2 SVGIG (reference sequence). There are 15 residues in the CDR3. Trimming took 0 bases from V and 5 from J; bases not matched to a gene: 5.

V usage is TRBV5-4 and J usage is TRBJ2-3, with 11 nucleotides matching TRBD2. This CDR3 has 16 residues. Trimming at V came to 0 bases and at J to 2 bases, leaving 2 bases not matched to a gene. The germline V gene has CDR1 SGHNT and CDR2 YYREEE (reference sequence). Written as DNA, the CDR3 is TGTGCCAGCAGCTTGGATAGCGGGAGGGACACAGATACGCAGTATTTT. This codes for CASSLDSGRDTDTQYF.

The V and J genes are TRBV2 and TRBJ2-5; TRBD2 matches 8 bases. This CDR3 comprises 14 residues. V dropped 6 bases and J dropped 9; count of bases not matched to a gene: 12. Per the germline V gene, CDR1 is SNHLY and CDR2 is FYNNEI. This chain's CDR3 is CASRAASGWGAQYF. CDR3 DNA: TGTGCCAGCAGGGCTGCTAGCGGGTGGGGGGCCCAGTACTTC.

The CDR3 region has the DNA TGTGCCAGCAGCTTGGAGGGGAGCGGGAGAAATAATGAGCAGTTCTTC. Amino acid sequence: CASSLEGSGRNNEQFF. The chain joins TRBV7-8 to TRBJ2-1; 8 bases agree with TRBD2. Germline-derived CDR1 and CDR2 are SGHVS and FQNEAQ. The ends lost 3 bases at V and 7 bases at J; junction bases unmatched: 11. The CDR3 contains 16 residues.

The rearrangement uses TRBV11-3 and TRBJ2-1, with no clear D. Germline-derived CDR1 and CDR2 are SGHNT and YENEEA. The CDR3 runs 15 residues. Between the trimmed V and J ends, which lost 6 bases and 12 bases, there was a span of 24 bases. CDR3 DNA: TGTGCCAGCAGTCCTAGTAGAGACATGCCAGACCCGCAGTTCTTC. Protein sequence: CASSPSRDMPDPQFF.

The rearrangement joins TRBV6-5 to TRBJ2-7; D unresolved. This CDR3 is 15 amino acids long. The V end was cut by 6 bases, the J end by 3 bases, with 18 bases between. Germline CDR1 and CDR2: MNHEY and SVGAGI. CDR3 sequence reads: CASRRSTETNYEQYF. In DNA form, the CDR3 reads TGTGCCAGCAGACGATCGACCGAAACAAACTACGAGCAGTACTTC.

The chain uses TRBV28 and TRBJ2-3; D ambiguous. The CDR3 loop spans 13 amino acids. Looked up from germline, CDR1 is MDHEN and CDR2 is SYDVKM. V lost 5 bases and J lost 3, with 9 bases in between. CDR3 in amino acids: CASSPLETDTQYF. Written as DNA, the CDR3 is TGTGCCAGCAGTCCCCTGGAGACAGATACGCAGTATTTT.

The CDR3 sequence is CASIGDRGTDTQYF. The CDR3 DNA reads TGTGCCAGCATCGGGGACAGGGGGACAGATACGCAGTATTTT. This chain connects TRBV21-1 to TRBJ2-3; the D call in the table, TRBD1, was not verified against the DNA. TRBV21-1 is annotated as a pseudogene. CDR3 length: 14 amino acids.

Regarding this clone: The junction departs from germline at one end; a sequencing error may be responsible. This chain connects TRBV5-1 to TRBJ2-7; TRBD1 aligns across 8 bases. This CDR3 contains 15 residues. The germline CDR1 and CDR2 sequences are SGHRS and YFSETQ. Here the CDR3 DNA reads TGTGCCAGCAGCTTGGCCGGGACAGGTCCCTACGAGCAGTACTTC. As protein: CASSLAGTGPYEQYF.

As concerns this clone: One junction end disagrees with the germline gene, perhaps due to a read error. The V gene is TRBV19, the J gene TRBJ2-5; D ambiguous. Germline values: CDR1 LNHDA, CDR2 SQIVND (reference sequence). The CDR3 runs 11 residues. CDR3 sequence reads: CASQRQGTQYF. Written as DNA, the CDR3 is TGTGCCAGTCAACGCCAAGGGACCCAGTACTTC. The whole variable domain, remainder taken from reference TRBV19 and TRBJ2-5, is DGGITQSPKYLFRKEGQNVTLSCEQNLNHDAMYWYRQDPGQGLRLIYYSQIVNDFQKGDIAEGYSVSREKKESFPLTVTSAQKNPTAFYLCASQRQGTQYFGPGTRLLVL.

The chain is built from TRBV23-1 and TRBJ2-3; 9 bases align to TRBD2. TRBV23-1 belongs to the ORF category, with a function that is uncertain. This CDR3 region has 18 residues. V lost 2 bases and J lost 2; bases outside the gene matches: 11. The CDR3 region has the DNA TGCGCCAGCAGTCAAATTGGGCGGGGGGGCTTTAACACAGATACGCAGTATTTT. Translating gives CASSQIGRGGFNTDTQYF.

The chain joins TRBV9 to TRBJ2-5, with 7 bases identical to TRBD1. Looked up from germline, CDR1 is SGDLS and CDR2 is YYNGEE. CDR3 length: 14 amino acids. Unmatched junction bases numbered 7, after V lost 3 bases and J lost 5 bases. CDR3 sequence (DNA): TGTGCCAGCAGCGAACAGGGGATTCGGGAGACCCAGTACTTC. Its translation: CASSEQGIRETQYF.

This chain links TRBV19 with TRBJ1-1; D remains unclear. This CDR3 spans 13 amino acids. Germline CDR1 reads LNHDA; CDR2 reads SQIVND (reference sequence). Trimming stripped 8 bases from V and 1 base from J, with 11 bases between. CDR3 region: CASLGDPNTEAFF. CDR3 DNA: TGTGCCAGTCTAGGAGATCCGAACACTGAAGCTTTCTTT.

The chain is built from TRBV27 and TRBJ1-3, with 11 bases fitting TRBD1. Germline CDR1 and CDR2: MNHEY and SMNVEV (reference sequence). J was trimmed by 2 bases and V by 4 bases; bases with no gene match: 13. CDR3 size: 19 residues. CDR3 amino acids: CASSSQWTGGSMAGNTIYF. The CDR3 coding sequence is TGTGCCAGCAGTTCTCAATGGACAGGGGGCTCAATGGCTGGAAACACCATATATTTT.